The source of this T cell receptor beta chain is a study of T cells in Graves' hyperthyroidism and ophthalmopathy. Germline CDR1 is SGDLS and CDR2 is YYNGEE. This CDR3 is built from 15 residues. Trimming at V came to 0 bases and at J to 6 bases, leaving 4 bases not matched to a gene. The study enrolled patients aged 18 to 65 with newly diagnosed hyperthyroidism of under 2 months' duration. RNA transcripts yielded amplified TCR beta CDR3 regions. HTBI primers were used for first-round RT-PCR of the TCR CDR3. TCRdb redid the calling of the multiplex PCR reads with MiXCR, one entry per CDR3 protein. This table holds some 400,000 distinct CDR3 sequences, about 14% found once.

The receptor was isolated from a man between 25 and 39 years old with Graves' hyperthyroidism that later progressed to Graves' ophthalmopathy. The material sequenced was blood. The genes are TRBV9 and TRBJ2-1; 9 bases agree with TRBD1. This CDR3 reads CASSVGGTGPNEQFF. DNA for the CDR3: TGTGCCAGCAGCGTAGGCGGGACAGGGCCCAATGAGCAGTTCTTC.